This is a list of T cell receptor beta chains from one sample in a study of blood T cell repertoires in COVID-19. TCRdb's table, derived via immunoSEQ multiplex PCR, lists solely in-frame clones and lacks some. The table lists 390,000 or so clones, about 83% of them singletons. Specimen: PBMCs or T cells enriched from blood (not recorded which). The receptors here all came from a woman between 50 and 59 years old who had recovered from COVID-19. CDR3s include the opening cysteine and the closing phenylalanine or tryptophan. Each record gives: clone size, D gene, V gene, J gene, CDR3 length, CDR3 protein, CDR3 DNA. D genes are given only for firm matches. For some rows the clone size is stated as once, few or many, or as a class when expanded; others skip it.

.	.	TRBV7-9	TRBJ2-3	13	CASSLGGADTQYF	TGTGCCAGCAGCTTAGGGGGGGCAGATACGCAGTATTTT
once	.	TRBV7-9	TRBJ2-5	13	CASSLGRAETQYF	TGTGCCAGCAGCTTAGGCAGGGCTGAGACCCAGTACTTC
.	TRBD1	TRBV7-2	TRBJ2-7	19	CASSLAPLRTGSLIYEQYF	TGTGCCAGCAGCTTAGCCCCCCTTCGGACAGGGTCATTAATCTACGAGCAGTACTTC
.	.	TRBV6-5	TRBJ1-2	13	CARRGTPRYGYTF	TGTGCCAGACGTGGGACTCCTCGCTATGGCTACACCTTC
.	.	TRBV20-1	TRBJ2-7	10	CSAQAYEQYF	TGCAGTGCCCAGGCGTACGAGCAGTACTTC
.	.	TRBV7-9	TRBJ1-3	15	CASSGTESSGNTIYF	TGTGCCAGCAGCGGGACTGAGAGCTCTGGAAACACCATATATTTT
.	.	TRBV30	TRBJ1-2	15	CAWSVHGGASYGYTF	TGTGCCTGGAGTGTACATGGGGGCGCGAGCTATGGCTACACCTTC
.	.	TRBV6-5	TRBJ1-5	14	CASSYRRSYQPQHF	TGTGCCAGCAGTTACAGGAGATCCTATCAGCCCCAGCATTTT
.	.	TRBV27	TRBJ1-2	15	CASSARSDSLYGYTF	TGTGCCAGCAGCGCTAGGTCTGACAGCCTCTATGGCTACACCTTC
.	TRBD1	TRBV27	TRBJ1-1	16	CASSASGTGYSPEAFF	TGTGCCAGCAGTGCCTCCGGGACAGGGTACAGTCCTGAAGCTTTCTTT
.	TRBD2	TRBV6-9	TRBJ2-7	15	CASSSDYLAAGVQYF	TGTGCCAGCAGTTCTGACTACCTGGCGGCGGGAGTGCAGTACTTC
.	.	TRBV28	TRBJ1-4	15	CASSPYRATNEKLFF	TGTGCCAGCAGCCCGTACAGGGCAACTAATGAAAAACTGTTTTTT
.	TRBD2	TRBV4-2	TRBJ2-5	17	CASSHGLTSGARETQYF	TGTGCCAGCAGCCATGGGCTAACTAGCGGGGCGAGGGAGACCCAGTACTTC
once	.	TRBV28	TRBJ1-2	13	CASSLGNRDGYTF	TGTGCCAGCAGCCTGGGGAACAGGGATGGCTACACCTTC
.	TRBD1	TRBV11-3	TRBJ1-1	18	CASSLSQDRGGLNTEAFF	TGTGCCAGCAGCTTATCACAGGACAGGGGGGGTTTGAACACTGAAGCTTTCTTT
.	.	TRBV7-9	TRBJ1-6	17	CASSSYRARRGNSPLHF	TGTGCCAGCAGCTCGTACAGGGCTAGGAGAGGAAATTCACCCCTCCACTTT
.	.	TRBV7-2	TRBJ1-4	16	CASSPSPPPTNEKLFF	TGTGCCAGCAGCCCGTCCCCCCCTCCAACTAATGAAAAACTGTTTTTT
.	TRBD1	TRBV28	TRBJ1-2	13	CASGQGALRGYTF	TGTGCCAGCGGTCAGGGGGCATTGAGGGGCTACACCTTC
.	.	TRBV6-5	TRBJ1-6	13	CASSFQVDSPLHF	TGTGCCAGCAGTTTCCAGGTAGATTCACCCCTCCACTTT
.	TRBD2	TRBV20-1	TRBJ2-7	14	CSASLAGGHWEQYF	TGCAGTGCTAGTTTAGCGGGGGGGCATTGGGAGCAGTACTTC
.	TRBD1	TRBV28	TRBJ1-6	15	CASSFSDREDSPLHF	TGTGCCAGCAGTTTTTCTGACAGGGAGGATTCACCCCTCCACTTT
.	.	TRBV7-9	TRBJ2-1	14	CASSFGGGTLEQFF	TGTGCCAGCAGCTTTGGCGGGGGCACCCTTGAGCAGTTCTTC
.	.	TRBV2	TRBJ1-1	12	CASSVLSVEAFF	TGTGCCAGCAGTGTTCTCTCTGTTGAAGCTTTCTTT
once	TRBD2	TRBV9	TRBJ2-2	17	CASSVGLAGIRTGELFF	TGTGCCAGCAGCGTAGGGCTAGCGGGGATCAGAACCGGGGAGCTGTTTTTT
.	TRBD2	TRBV27	TRBJ2-3	16	CASRQTSGAGTDTQYF	TGTGCCAGCAGGCAGACTAGCGGGGCCGGCACAGATACGCAGTATTTT
.	.	TRBV3-1/TRBV3-2	TRBJ2-5	16	CASRDTGTPYQETQYF	TGTGCCAGCAGGGACACGGGCACCCCGTACCAAGAGACCCAGTACTTC
few	.	TRBV20-1	TRBJ1-2	10	CSANSYGYTF	TGCAGTGCTAACAGCTATGGCTACACCTTC
.	TRBD1	TRBV28	TRBJ2-7	16	CASSLNYGTGIYEQYF	TGTGCCAGCAGTTTAAATTATGGGACAGGAATCTACGAGCAGTACTTC
.	TRBD1	TRBV5-8	TRBJ1-1	14	CASSGRTGDTEAFF	TGTGCCAGCAGCGGCCGGACAGGGGACACTGAAGCTTTCTTT
.	.	TRBV5-5	TRBJ1-3	15	CASSLEVSSGNTIYF	TGTGCCAGCAGCTTGGAAGTGAGCTCTGGAAACACCATATATTTT
.	.	TRBV7-9	TRBJ1-5	12	CASGDSFQPQHF	TGTGCTTCGGGCGACAGCTTTCAGCCCCAGCATTTT
.	.	TRBV19	TRBJ1-3	14	CASSSPGQRNTIYF	TGTGCCAGTAGCTCTCCAGGACAGCGGAACACCATATATTTT
.	.	TRBV18	TRBJ1-5	13	CASSTSGDQPQHF	TGTGCCAGCTCAACGTCAGGGGACCAGCCCCAGCATTTT
once	TRBD2	TRBV6-2/TRBV6-3	TRBJ2-7	15	CASSQLGLAGPEQYF	TGTGCCAGCAGTCAATTGGGACTAGCGGGTCCCGAGCAGTACTTC
.	TRBD1	TRBV7-8	TRBJ2-7	17	CASSFTLVPGQGGLQYF	TGTGCCAGCAGCTTTACCTTAGTACCGGGACAGGGAGGGCTGCAGTACTTC
few	.	TRBV10-2	TRBJ1-1	12	CASSEESDEAFF	TGCGCCAGCAGTGAGGAGTCTGATGAAGCTTTCTTT
.	TRBD2	TRBV5-4	TRBJ2-5	14	CASSDAREGKTQYF	TGTGCCAGCAGTGACGCCAGGGAGGGTAAGACCCAGTACTTC
.	TRBD1	TRBV4-3	TRBJ2-1	17	CASSQMMGQGDYNEQFF	TGCGCCAGCAGCCAAATGATGGGACAGGGAGATTACAATGAGCAGTTCTTC
.	TRBD2	TRBV29-1	TRBJ2-3	13	CSAAGRGTDTQYF	TGCAGCGCAGCGGGGAGGGGCACAGATACGCAGTATTTT
.	.	TRBV2	TRBJ1-1	15	CASRLSEAPNTEAFF	TGTGCCAGCAGGTTGTCTGAAGCACCGAACACTGAAGCTTTCTTT
few	TRBD1	TRBV2	TRBJ1-5	15	CASRPDRGGNQPQHF	TGTGCCAGCAGACCGGACAGGGGTGGCAATCAGCCCCAGCATTTT
.	.	TRBV6-1	TRBJ1-6	17	CASSEVGGSSYNSPLHF	TGTGCCAGCAGTGAGGTAGGAGGCAGCTCCTATAATTCACCCCTCCACTTT
.	TRBD2	TRBV7-7	TRBJ2-1	18	CASSLGLAGSYSYNEQFF	TGTGCTAGCAGCTTGGGCCTAGCGGGGTCGTACTCCTACAATGAGCAGTTCTTC
.	.	TRBV10-3	TRBJ1-5	13	CAISESQGGPQHF	TGTGCCATCAGTGAGTCGCAAGGGGGACCCCAGCATTTT